A single sample is the source of the 30 T cell receptor beta chains below, sequenced in a study of Tregs in tolerant kidney transplant recipients. Repertoires were generated with immunoSEQ multiplex PCR, while TCRdb's copy carries only in-frame clones and drops some. The sample consists of under 50,000 clones, roughly nine tenths of them appearing once. Sequencing used Tregs from blood. The receptors shown here come from a human donor in good health.

The CDR3 coding sequence is TGTTGCGGGAGCGCAGATACGCAGTATTTT. The encoded protein is CCGSADTQYF. The chain links TRBV7-9 to TRBJ2-3, with 7 bases matching TRBD2. CDR1 and CDR2 (germline): SEHNR, FQNEAQ (reference sequence). This CDR3 is built from 10 residues. Variable domain in full (rest from reference TRBV7-9 and TRBJ2-3): DTGVSQNPRHKITKRGQNVTFRCDPISEHNRLYWYRQTLGQGPEFLTYFQNEAQLEKSRLLSDRFSAERPKGSFSTLEIQRTEQGDSAMYLCCGSADTQYFGPGTRLTVL.

The J gene is TRBJ2-2, the V gene TRBV7-9; maybe TRBD1 (6 bases). Per germline, CDR1 SEHNR and CDR2 FQNEAQ (reference sequence). This CDR3 is 15 amino acids long. The ends were cut back, 2 bases at V and 5 bases at J, with 12 bases in the middle. The CDR3, as DNA: TGTGCCAGCAGCTTATATGAGGGGGTGACCGGGGAGCTGTTTTTT. It encodes CASSLYEGVTGELFF.

This chain joins TRBV19 and TRBJ2-5; possibly TRBD1 for D (5 bases). CDR3 length equals 13 residues. Trimming cost V 6 bases and J 2 bases, with 10 bases left between them. The germline gives CDR1 LNHDA, CDR2 SQIVND (reference sequence). CDR3 region: CASSWGRQETQYF. DNA for the CDR3: TGTGCCAGTAGCTGGGGCAGGCAAGAGACCCAGTACTTC.

The chain links TRBV19 to TRBJ1-1; a weak D match, TRBD1 (6 bases). In germline, CDR1 is LNHDA, CDR2 SQIVND (reference sequence). The length of the CDR3 is 14 residues. V was shortened by 6 bases and J by 3 bases, with 14 bases between the two germline ends. In DNA form, the CDR3 reads TGTGCCAGTAGCCACGGACAGCAGGACACTGAAGCTTTCTTT. Its protein product is CASSHGQQDTEAFF.

This clone was seen once. The chain links TRBV4-2 to TRBJ1-1; TRBD1 might be the D (5 bases). Trimming removed 2 bases from V and 2 bases from J, with 12 bases in between. There are 15 residues in the CDR3. From germline, CDR1 is LGHNA and CDR2 YNFKEQ. The CDR3 nucleotides are TGTGCCAGCAGCCAACAGACCGGGGCCAACACTGAAGCTTTCTTT. It is translated as CASSQQTGANTEAFF.

Details on this clone: The sample carries other DNA sequences with the same CDR3. This chain connects TRBV6-5 to TRBJ1-2; D unclear. The germline V gene encodes CDR1 MNHEY and CDR2 SVGAGI. The CDR3 length is 12 residues. Trimming took 5 bases from V and 4 from J, leaving 8 bases between them. This CDR3 reads CASSTPGYGYTF. The CDR3, as DNA: TGTGCCAGCAGTACCCCGGGCTATGGCTACACCTTC.

The chain carries TRBV6-6 and TRBJ2-2; 13 nucleotides align to TRBD2. CDR3 size: 14 residues. Germline CDR1 and CDR2: MNHNY and SVGAGI (reference sequence). Unmatched junction bases numbered 1, after V lost 5 bases and J lost 7 bases. This CDR3 is CASSRTSGSGELFF. DNA for the CDR3: TGTGCCAGCAGTCGGACTAGCGGGAGCGGGGAGCTGTTTTTT.

This clone came up a few times. This chain uses TRBV6-6 with TRBJ1-4, with D possibly being TRBD1 (5 bases). V lost 2 bases, J lost 6 bases, and 13 bases lay in between. Germline V gene data show CDR1 as MNHNY and CDR2 as SVGAGI (reference sequence). The CDR3 is 15 amino acids. CDR3 region: CASSYDRGLDEKLFF. The CDR3 DNA reads TGTGCCAGCAGTTACGACCGGGGCCTGGATGAAAAACTGTTTTTT.

The chain joins TRBV30 to TRBJ2-2, with 11 nucleotides matching TRBD2. With V trimmed by 2 bases and J by 5 bases, 10 bases remained unmatched. CDR3 size: 17 residues. Germline CDR1 and CDR2: GTSNPN and SVGIG (reference sequence). The CDR3 loop is CAWSKPIAGGFTGELFF. As DNA, the CDR3 is TGTGCCTGGAGTAAGCCGATAGCGGGAGGGTTTACCGGGGAGCTGTTTTTT.

In nucleotides, the CDR3 is TGTGCCAGCAGCTCATTAGGACAGGGGGATCTCCAGCATTTT. This encodes CASSSLGQGDLQHF. J is TRBJ1-5 and V is TRBV2; the match to TRBD1 covers 10 bases. The J segment lost 12 bases and the V segment lost 6 bases, leaving 11 bases of the junction unmatched. CDR1 and CDR2 from the germline V gene are SNHLY and FYNNEI. The CDR3 totals 14 residues.

The V call is TRBV29-1, the J call TRBJ2-3; D is unresolved. The CDR3 runs 15 residues. The germline gives CDR1 SQVTM, CDR2 ANQGSEA. The V and J ends lost 7 bases and 4 bases respectively, with 21 bases between them. The CDR3 is CSASRVGPSPDTQYF. The CDR3 DNA sequence: TGCAGCGCCTCCCGGGTCGGGCCTTCCCCAGATACGCAGTATTTT.

Only a few counts were recorded for this clone. This sequence joins TRBV6-5 and TRBJ1-1; D unresolved. CDR1 MNHEY and CDR2 SVGAGI come from the germline V gene. The length of the CDR3 is 16 residues. Between the trimmed V and J ends, which lost 0 bases and 0 bases, there was a span of 11 bases. CDR3 protein: CASSYSTGRMNTEAFF. The CDR3 DNA reads as TGTGCCAGCAGTTACTCGACCGGCCGTATGAACACTGAAGCTTTCTTT.

The chain combines TRBV10-3 with TRBJ2-7, with 7 bases lining up with TRBD1. J lost 5 bases, V lost 6 bases, and 1 base had no gene match. CDR1 and CDR2 from the germline V gene are ENHRY and SYGVKD. The CDR3 has 11 amino acids. CDR3 in amino acids: CAIRGQNEQYF. The CDR3, as DNA: TGTGCCATCAGGGGACAGAACGAGCAGTACTTC.

J is TRBJ2-3 and V is TRBV5-6, with D possibly being TRBD1 (6 bases). CDR3 length equals 17 residues. Trimming took off 0 bases at V and 0 bases at J, with 14 bases between the two ends. Germline CDR1 SGHDT, CDR2 YYEEEE. DNA of the CDR3: TGTGCCAGCAGCTTGGCCGGGACAATCGCTAGCACAGATACGCAGTATTTT. Its protein is CASSLAGTIASTDTQYF.

V gene TRBV10-3 combines with J gene TRBJ2-3; 15 bases line up with TRBD2. This CDR3 is built from 15 residues. Germline CDR1 and CDR2: ENHRY and SYGVKD. Germline trimming cut 7 bases from V and 5 bases from J; bases unmatched to any gene: 4. The CDR3 DNA sequence: TGTGCCATCACGGGACTAGCGGGAGGTCTAGATACGCAGTATTTT. Amino acids: CAITGLAGGLDTQYF.

The chain carries TRBV7-9 and TRBJ1-2, with 10 bases identical to TRBD1. Germline V gives CDR1 SEHNR, CDR2 FQNEAQ (reference sequence). CDR3 size: 15 residues. The V gene end was trimmed by 5 bases and the J gene end by 6 bases; junction bases not matched to a gene: 9. DNA for the CDR3: TGTGCCAGCAGCCCGCGACAGGGGGCGTATGATGGCTACACCTTC. This codes for CASSPRQGAYDGYTF.

The chain combines TRBV5-1 with TRBJ2-7; D call uncertain. From germline, CDR1 is SGHRS and CDR2 YFSETQ. This CDR3 has 14 residues. V was cut by 0 bases and J by 3 bases, with 10 bases left in between. The CDR3: CASSLGGRIYEQYF. The CDR3 DNA follows: TGCGCCAGCAGCTTGGGAGGCAGAATCTACGAGCAGTACTTC.

The rearrangement joins TRBV6-6 to TRBJ1-6; D is uncertain. Trimming removed 4 bases at V and 9 bases at J, with 10 bases between. Germline V gene data show CDR1 as MNHNY and CDR2 as SVGAGI (reference sequence). The CDR3 has 13 amino acids. CDR3 sequence: CASSSVLGSPLHF. The CDR3 bases are TGTGCCAGCAGTTCAGTATTGGGTTCACCCCTCCACTTT.

J is TRBJ1-1 and V is TRBV10-3; D remains unclear. V lost 10 bases to trimming and J lost 0 bases, with 12 bases between them. CDR1 ENHRY and CDR2 SYGVKD come from the germline V gene. This CDR3 contains 13 residues. The CDR3 DNA reads TGTGCCACCGGTCCCACAGTGAACACTGAAGCTTTCTTT. It encodes CATGPTVNTEAFF.

The V call is TRBV11-3, the J call TRBJ1-1; D is possibly TRBD1 (5 bases). V was shortened by 5 bases and J by 0 bases, with 19 bases between the two germline ends. The CDR3 loop spans 17 amino acids. The V gene's germline CDR1 is SGHNT and CDR2 YENEEA. The CDR3: CASSLSMTAHMNTEAFF. Written as DNA, the CDR3 is TGTGCCAGCAGCCTTTCTATGACAGCTCACATGAACACTGAAGCTTTCTTT.

The rearrangement uses TRBV2 and TRBJ1-1; D is perhaps TRBD1 (5 bases). There are 14 residues in the CDR3. CDR1 is SNHLY, CDR2 FYNNEI, per germline. The ends were cut back, 2 bases at V and 2 bases at J, with 9 bases in the middle. CDR3 protein: CASSELQGNTEAFF. CDR3 sequence (DNA): TGTGCCAGCAGTGAATTGCAGGGTAACACTGAAGCTTTCTTT.

CDR3 residues: CATSSQGYGYGYTF. CDR3 DNA sequence: TGTGCCACCAGCAGTCAGGGGTATGGCTATGGCTACACCTTC. The V call is TRBV15, the J call TRBJ1-2; TRBD1 is a possible D gene (6 bases). The germline V gene encodes CDR1 LNHNV and CDR2 YYDKDF (reference sequence). V was trimmed by 3 bases and J by 4 bases, leaving 12 bases between them. The CDR3 is 14 amino acids.

The rearrangement links TRBV5-1 to TRBJ1-1; TRBD1 matches at 7 bases. The CDR3 totals 14 residues. The V segment lost 0 bases and the J segment 4 bases; nucleotides outside the gene matches: 3. Germline CDR1 is SGHRS and CDR2 is YFSETQ. The CDR3: CASSLERGRTEAFF. The CDR3 nucleotides read TGCGCCAGCAGCTTGGAGAGGGGGCGCACTGAAGCTTTCTTT.

CDR3 bases: TGTGCCAGCAGCCTTCGAAGGGCGTACAATGAGCAGTTCTTC. This translates into CASSLRRAYNEQFF. The genes are TRBV5-6 and TRBJ2-1; D remains unclear. The CDR3 has 14 amino acids. Germline CDR1 SGHDT, CDR2 YYEEEE. Trimming took 4 bases from V and 4 from J, leaving 12 bases between them. The whole variable domain, remainder taken from reference TRBV5-6 and TRBJ2-1, is DAGVTQSPTHLIKTRGQQVTLRCSPKSGHDTVSWYQQALGQGPQFIFQYYEEEERQRGNFPDRFSGHQFPNYSSELNVNALLLGDSALYLCASSLRRAYNEQFFGPGTRLTVL.

The chain carries TRBV6-1 and TRBJ1-1; D gene ambiguous. The CDR3 totals 11 residues. Germline CDR1 reads MNHNS; CDR2 reads SASEGT. With 9 bases removed from V and 0 bases from J, the gap between germline ends came to 5 bases. This CDR3 reads CASHLNTEAFF. For the CDR3, the DNA is TGTGCCAGTCACTTGAACACTGAAGCTTTCTTT.

The chain is built from TRBV19 and TRBJ2-7; D tentatively fits TRBD1 or TRBD2 (6 bases each). The CDR3 contains 13 residues. The ends were cut back, 9 bases at V and 7 bases at J, with 19 bases in the middle. The germline CDR1 and CDR2 sequences are LNHDA and SQIVND (reference sequence). Here the CDR3 reads CASRGRGPGEQYF. CDR3 DNA: TGTGCCAGCCGGGGGCGGGGCCCGGGGGAGCAGTACTTC.

This clone has only one observation. The chain couples TRBV7-8 to TRBJ2-3, with D uncertain. The CDR3 totals 12 residues. The V gene's germline CDR1 is SGHVS and CDR2 FQNEAQ. V lost 3 bases and J 4 bases, leaving 5 bases between the germline ends. CDR3 residues: CASSLGADTQYF. CDR3 DNA: TGTGCCAGCAGCTTGGGTGCAGATACGCAGTATTTT.

The chain is built from TRBV5-1 and TRBJ2-3, with TRBD2 identical over 7 bases. Trimming cost V 4 bases and J 2 bases; bases outside gene matches: 13. The length of the CDR3 is 17 residues. The germline V gene encodes CDR1 SGHRS and CDR2 YFSETQ. The CDR3 DNA reads TGCGCCAGCAGCCCAAAGCCGCTAGCGGAAATCACAGATACGCAGTATTTT. Amino acid sequence: CASSPKPLAEITDTQYF.

As to this clone: Other DNA sequences in this specimen translate into the identical CDR3. The V gene is TRBV18, the J gene TRBJ1-5; perhaps TRBD1 as D (5 bases). The CDR3 is 16 residues long. V gave up 5 bases and J gave up 6 bases, with 20 bases separating them. Germline CDR1 reads KGHSH; CDR2 reads LQKENI. The DNA of the CDR3 is TGTGCCAGCTCAAGCACTTCGAAGGGGCGCGGTCAGCCCCAGCATTTT. The encoded protein is CASSSTSKGRGQPQHF.

CDR3 amino acids: CASSQDRLGLAGAYNEQFF. CDR3 nucleotide sequence: TGCGCCAGCAGCCAAGATCGACTGGGACTAGCGGGAGCGTACAATGAGCAGTTCTTC. V gene TRBV4-1 combines with J gene TRBJ2-1; the match to TRBD2 covers 14 bases. Germline V lookup: CDR1 MGHRA, CDR2 YSYEKL. CDR3 length equals 19 residues. J lost 4 bases, V lost 0 bases, and 8 bases had no gene match.